Each of the 22 T cell receptor beta chains below was sequenced from the same sample in a study of shared clonotypes between healthy human individuals. TCRdb's copy holds only in-frame clones and misses some; the assay was immunoSEQ multiplex PCR. The table includes fewer than 1.4 million clones, about 84% detected once. The source material was memory CD4+ T cells from PBMCs. Subset given: CD45RA-negative fraction. The receptors derive from a man younger than 35 in good health. Some clones in this sample may be carry-over from other donors' samples.

This clone was seen a few times. The genes are TRBV7-6 and TRBJ2-1, with D unresolved. V lost 7 bases, J lost 0 bases, and 13 bases lay in between. The CDR3 spans 15 residues. CDR1 and CDR2 from the germline V gene are SGHVS and FNYEAQ. The CDR3 spells CASTPSASSYNEQFF. The CDR3 region has the DNA TGTGCCAGCACCCCGTCGGCAAGCTCCTACAATGAGCAGTTCTTC. Filled out from reference TRBV7-6 and TRBJ2-1, the complete variable domain reads GAGVSQSPRYKVTKRGQDVALRCDPISGHVSLYWYRQALGQGPEFLTYFNYEAQQDKSGLPNDRFSAERPEGSISTLTIQRTEQRDSAMYRCASTPSASSYNEQFFGPGTRLTVL.

The chain links TRBV19 to TRBJ2-3, with a weak D call TRBD2 (5 bases). Trimming shortened V by 3 bases and J by 5 bases, and 9 bases separated the two germline ends. The length of the CDR3 is 13 residues. The germline V gene has CDR1 LNHDA and CDR2 SQIVND (reference sequence). For the CDR3, the DNA is TGTGCCAGTAGTATGGGAGTTGGAGATACGCAGTATTTT. Its translation is CASSMGVGDTQYF. Variable domain in full (rest from reference TRBV19 and TRBJ2-3): DGGITQSPKYLFRKEGQNVTLSCEQNLNHDAMYWYRQDPGQGLRLIYYSQIVNDFQKGDIAEGYSVSREKKESFPLTVTSAQKNPTAFYLCASSMGVGDTQYFGPGTRLTVL.

This chain connects TRBV27 to TRBJ2-2; D is unclear. Between the trimmed V and J ends, which lost 5 bases and 1 base, there was a span of 11 bases. Germline V gene lookup returns CDR1 MNHEY and CDR2 SMNVEV (reference sequence). The CDR3 has 15 amino acids. CDR3 protein: CASSPLGVNTGELFF. CDR3 sequence (DNA): TGTGCCAGCAGTCCCTTAGGAGTGAACACCGGGGAGCTGTTTTTT.

The chain recombines TRBV7-8 with TRBJ2-7; 8 bases align to TRBD1. The CDR3 covers 16 residues. Germline V gene sequence: CDR1 SGHVS, CDR2 FQNEAQ. With 5 bases clipped from V and 3 bases from J, the junction kept 12 bases outside the gene matches. The CDR3 nucleotides are TGTGCCAGCAGCCTACGACGGACAGGGAATCTCTACGAGCAGTACTTC. The encoded protein is CASSLRRTGNLYEQYF.

In this sample, this clone turned up a few times. CDR3 amino acids: CASRWLHGRGQETQYF. The CDR3 coding sequence is TGTGCCAGCAGATGGCTTCATGGCAGGGGCCAAGAGACCCAGTACTTC. The V gene is TRBV7-9, the J gene TRBJ2-5, with a weak D call TRBD1 (6 bases). Deletions cut 6 bases from V and 1 base from J, with 18 bases between. The CDR3 has 16 residues. The germline gives CDR1 SEHNR, CDR2 FQNEAQ (reference sequence).

This clone was counted ten times or more. The chain uses TRBV7-8 and TRBJ1-3; no clear D. Germline V lookup: CDR1 SGHVS, CDR2 FQNEAQ. The CDR3 totals 13 residues. With 2 bases removed from V and 4 bases from J, the gap between germline ends came to 6 bases. CDR3 amino acids: CASSLSEGNTIYF. The CDR3 nucleotides read TGTGCCAGCAGCTTATCGGAGGGAAACACCATATATTTT.

The V gene is TRBV5-1, the J gene TRBJ2-5, with 9 bases aligning to TRBD2. V dropped 4 bases and J dropped 3; count of bases not matched to a gene: 4. The CDR3 runs to 14 residues. CDR1 SGHRS and CDR2 YFSETQ come from the germline V gene. The CDR3 DNA is TGCGCCAGCAGCATAGCTAGCGGGGAAGAGACCCAGTACTTC. Translated, it gives CASSIASGEETQYF.

The J gene is TRBJ2-3, the V gene TRBV7-9; D remains ambiguous. This CDR3 has 13 amino acids. Trimming took 4 bases from V and 2 from J, leaving 7 bases between them. The V gene's germline CDR1 is SEHNR and CDR2 FQNEAQ (reference sequence). The CDR3 sequence is CASSWQTTDTQYF. Here the CDR3 DNA reads TGTGCCAGCAGCTGGCAGACCACAGATACGCAGTATTTT. Complete variable domain (other parts from reference TRBV7-9 and TRBJ2-3): DTGVSQNPRHKITKRGQNVTFRCDPISEHNRLYWYRQTLGQGPEFLTYFQNEAQLEKSRLLSDRFSAERPKGSFSTLEIQRTEQGDSAMYLCASSWQTTDTQYFGPGTRLTVL.

The chain is built from TRBV6-5 and TRBJ2-7; no firm D call. Germline V gene lookup returns CDR1 MNHEY and CDR2 SVGAGI. The V end lost 6 bases, the J end lost 4 bases, and 13 bases lay between the germline ends. The CDR3 has 13 residues. In DNA, the CDR3 is TGTGCCAGCAGAACGATGAACCGATACGAGCAGTACTTC. The encoded protein is CASRTMNRYEQYF.

V and J are TRBV4-1 and TRBJ2-7; D is uncertain. The germline V gene encodes CDR1 MGHRA and CDR2 YSYEKL. The CDR3 totals 14 residues. Trimming stripped 4 bases from V and 2 bases from J, with 12 bases between. The CDR3 DNA follows: TGCGCCAGCAGCCCACGCGGACGGACCTACGAGCAGTACTTC. Its translation: CASSPRGRTYEQYF.

This chain connects TRBV15 to TRBJ2-5; no reliable D call. The germline V gene encodes CDR1 LNHNV and CDR2 YYDKDF (reference sequence). The CDR3 extends over 15 amino acids. V lost 0 bases to trimming and J lost 1 base, with 9 bases between them. CDR3 in amino acids: CATSRDRHLQETQYF. The CDR3 region has the DNA TGTGCCACCAGCAGAGATCGACACCTCCAAGAGACCCAGTACTTC.

Only one count was recorded for this clone. Since a much larger clone is just one base distant, this may be a read error. V is TRBV14 and J is TRBJ1-3; 7 bases match TRBD1. This CDR3 is built from 15 residues. Germline CDR1 and CDR2: SGHDN and FVKESK. CDR3 sequence: CASSQARDRGNTTYF. The CDR3 nucleotides read TGTGCCAGCAGCCAAGCCAGGGACAGAGGAAACACCACATATTTT.

The chain uses TRBV28 and TRBJ2-2; 9 bases agree with TRBD2. Per germline, CDR1 MDHEN and CDR2 SYDVKM. This CDR3 has 14 amino acids. With 7 bases clipped from V and 6 bases from J, the junction kept 6 bases outside the gene matches. CDR3 sequence: CASIAGALPGELFF. The DNA for the CDR3 is TGTGCCAGCATAGCGGGGGCGCTTCCCGGGGAGCTGTTTTTT.

This clone came up once. Other nucleotide sequences from this sample produce the same CDR3. CDR3 bases: TGCGCCAGCAGCGCACAAGGCTACGAGCAGTACTTC. Protein product: CASSAQGYEQYF. The J gene is TRBJ2-7, the V gene TRBV5-1; D gene unclear. In germline, CDR1 is SGHRS, CDR2 YFSETQ. V dropped 4 bases and J dropped 3 bases, with 8 bases sitting between them. CDR3 length: 12 residues.

The table lists this clone with a count of one. The chain uses TRBV5-1 and TRBJ2-3, with no clear D. This CDR3 comprises 13 residues. Looked up from germline, CDR1 is SGHRS and CDR2 is YFSETQ. Trimming removed 3 bases from V and 2 bases from J, with 7 bases in between. The chain's CDR3 is CASSWQYTDTQYF. The CDR3 region has the DNA TGCGCCAGCAGCTGGCAGTACACAGATACGCAGTATTTT.

In DNA, the CDR3 is TGTGCCAGCTTCCCCGGACCGGGCACTGAAGCTTTCTTT. Encoded protein: CASFPGPGTEAFF. The genes are TRBV6-1 and TRBJ1-1; D not certain. CDR3 length equals 13 residues. Germline CDR1 is MNHNS and CDR2 is SASEGT. V was pared by 8 bases and J by 4 bases, with 14 bases between.

This clone was counted a few times. The genes are TRBV29-1 and TRBJ1-2; maybe TRBD1 (6 bases). There are 11 residues in the CDR3. V dropped 7 bases and J dropped 4 bases, with 10 bases sitting between them. Germline V gene sequence: CDR1 SQVTM, CDR2 ANQGSEA. CDR3 residues: CSAKDSYGYTF. For the CDR3, the DNA is TGCAGCGCCAAGGACAGCTATGGCTACACCTTC.

The chain is built from TRBV6-1 and TRBJ2-7, with unresolved D. There are 14 residues in the CDR3. Trimming stripped 6 bases from V and 3 bases from J, with 15 bases between. In germline, CDR1 is MNHNS, CDR2 SASEGT. CDR3 DNA sequence: TGTGCCAGCAGGGTGACCTTAGCCCTCTACGAGCAGTACTTC. Translating gives CASRVTLALYEQYF.

This clone appeared once. The CDR3 reads CASSLWSSGGNTIYF. The CDR3 bases are TGTGCCAGCAGCTTATGGTCGTCCGGTGGAAACACCATATATTTT. The gene calls are TRBV7-6 and TRBJ1-3; the D is unclear. V lost 2 bases to trimming and J lost 3 bases, with 11 bases between them. Germline V gene sequence: CDR1 SGHVS, CDR2 FNYEAQ. The CDR3 contains 15 residues.

The chain couples TRBV6-5 to TRBJ2-3; D could derive from TRBD1 or TRBD2 (5 bases each). Per the germline V gene, CDR1 is MNHEY and CDR2 is SVGAGI. The length of the CDR3 is 15 residues. Trimming cost V 6 bases and J 0 bases, with 13 bases left between them. The CDR3 nucleotides read TGTGCCAGCAGCCGAGGGACGGCCAGCACAGATACGCAGTATTTT. Translating gives CASSRGTASTDTQYF.

On this clone: Possible read error: a much larger clone is one base away. Other DNA sequences from this sample encode an identical CDR3 as well. The rearrangement links TRBV7-3 to TRBJ2-3; D is undetermined. The CDR3 extends over 13 amino acids. CDR1 and CDR2 (germline): SGHTA, FQGTGA. The ends were cut back, 3 bases at V and 0 bases at J, with 4 bases in the middle. CDR3 nucleotides: TGTGCCAGCAGCTTCGGAAGCACAGATACGCAGTATTTT. This encodes CASSFGSTDTQYF.

The chain employs TRBV19 and TRBJ1-2; unclear D gene. CDR1 and CDR2 (germline): LNHDA, SQIVND (reference sequence). The CDR3 is 14 residues long. V lost 3 bases and J lost 4, with 12 bases in between. The CDR3 nucleotides read TGTGCCAGTAGTATGGTAAACCCAGTCTATGGCTACACCTTC. Protein sequence: CASSMVNPVYGYTF.